These 19 T cell receptor beta chains came from one sample sequenced in a study of blood T cell repertoires in COVID-19. Sequenced by immunoSEQ multiplex PCR; TCRdb stores in-frame clones only, minus some. Found here are around 700,000 clones, more than 80% of them singletons; the top ten hold more than 0.25%. The sample was peripheral blood. These receptors were taken from a woman younger than 35 with acute or convalescent COVID-19.

CDR3 region: CATIGQFNTGELFF. CDR3 nucleotide sequence: TGTGCCACCATAGGACAGTTCAACACCGGGGAGCTGTTTTTT. The chain has TRBV15 and TRBJ2-2; D is possibly TRBD1 (6 bases). Trimming took 7 bases from V and 2 from J, leaving 11 bases between them. Germline V gene lookup returns CDR1 LNHNV and CDR2 YYDKDF (reference sequence). This CDR3 contains 14 residues.

This chain uses TRBV12-3 or TRBV12-4 with TRBJ1-1; TRBD1 is a possible D gene (6 bases). The CDR3 has 12 amino acids. In nucleotides, the CDR3 is TGTTCAACCGAGGGGGACCCCAATGAAGCTTTCTTT. This sequence encodes CSTEGDPNEAFF.

The gene calls are TRBV24-1 and TRBJ2-1; weak D call: TRBD1 (6 bases). There are 15 residues in the CDR3. The germline CDR1 and CDR2 sequences are KGHDR and SFDVKD. V lost 10 bases and J 4 bases, leaving 19 bases between the germline ends. The CDR3 here is CATIITGTLYNEQFF. The CDR3 nucleotides are TGTGCCACTATAATTACCGGGACACTATACAATGAGCAGTTCTTC.

Only a few counts were recorded for this clone. The rearrangement links TRBV7-9 to TRBJ2-7; D is possibly TRBD2 (6 bases). The CDR3 consists of 15 residues. In germline, CDR1 is SEHNR, CDR2 FQNEAQ (reference sequence). The V end lost 5 bases, the J end lost 2 bases, and 16 bases lay between the germline ends. CDR3 coding DNA: TGTGCCAGCAGCGCAACGGAAGCGGGCCCCTACGAGCAGTACTTC. Protein product: CASSATEAGPYEQYF.

This chain uses TRBV9 with TRBJ2-5; perhaps TRBD1 as D (6 bases). Germline V gives CDR1 SGDLS, CDR2 YYNGEE. The CDR3 loop spans 15 amino acids. With 3 bases removed from V and 3 bases from J, the gap between germline ends came to 15 bases. The CDR3 nucleotides are TGTGCCAGCAGCGGAGACAGGCGGACGAAAGAGACCCAGTACTTC. Translating gives CASSGDRRTKETQYF.

The chain joins TRBV27 to TRBJ1-6; D ambiguous. The germline V and J ends were trimmed by 2 bases and 7 bases, with 12 bases remaining between them. The CDR3 spans 15 residues. Germline CDR1 is MNHEY and CDR2 is SMNVEV (reference sequence). CDR3 in amino acids: CASSLGQELNSPLHF. For the CDR3, the DNA is TGTGCCAGCAGTTTAGGGCAGGAACTCAATTCACCCCTCCACTTT.

V and J are TRBV7-9 and TRBJ1-2; possibly TRBD1 for D (5 bases). V was shortened by 8 bases and J by 4 bases, with 20 bases between the two germline ends. Germline CDR1 SEHNR, CDR2 FQNEAQ (reference sequence). The CDR3 runs 15 residues. CDR3 coding DNA: TGTGCCAGCCGAGCCACGTTGGGGCGTCCCTATGGCTACACCTTC. It yields the protein CASRATLGRPYGYTF.

The V call is TRBV5-1, the J call TRBJ2-7, with D possibly being TRBD2 (5 bases). Looked up from germline, CDR1 is SGHRS and CDR2 is YFSETQ. V lost 4 bases and J lost 1, with 12 bases in between. The CDR3 has 14 residues. The CDR3 is CASSIRDPSYEQYF. The CDR3 nucleotides are TGCGCCAGCAGCATCCGGGATCCTTCCTACGAGCAGTACTTC.

The chain links TRBV5-1 to TRBJ1-1; D uncertain. Germline lookup yields CDR1 SGHRS and CDR2 YFSETQ. V dropped 0 bases and J dropped 0 bases, with 6 bases sitting between them. The CDR3 runs to 14 residues. The CDR3 DNA reads as TGCGCCAGCAGCTTGGATGCAGTGAACACTGAAGCTTTCTTT. It encodes CASSLDAVNTEAFF.

The chain joins TRBV4-1 to TRBJ1-5; no clear D gene. The CDR3 is 16 amino acids. V shed 0 bases and J shed 6 bases, with 15 bases lying between them. Germline V CDR1 and CDR2: MGHRA, YSYEKL. The CDR3, as DNA: TGCGCCAGCAGCCAAGAATCCGCTTCGCGGGTTCAGCCCCAGCATTTT. Its protein is CASSQESASRVQPQHF.

The chain couples TRBV5-4 to TRBJ1-2; 8 positions match TRBD1. The CDR3 contains 14 residues. From germline, CDR1 is SGHNT and CDR2 YYREEE (reference sequence). V gave up 3 bases and J gave up 2 bases; unmatched junction bases: 3. CDR3 in amino acids: CASSSQGANYGYTF. The CDR3 DNA reads TGTGCCAGCAGCTCCCAGGGGGCAAACTATGGCTACACCTTC.

J is TRBJ1-5 and V is TRBV10-3, with no clear D. Per germline, CDR1 ENHRY and CDR2 SYGVKD. This CDR3 is built from 10 residues. The V gene lost 7 bases and the J gene lost 6 bases, with 4 bases spanning the gap. The CDR3 DNA sequence: TGTGCCATCACAGGTCAGCCCCAGCATTTT. It translates to CAITGQPQHF.

The chain employs TRBV19 and TRBJ2-3, with 7 nucleotides matching TRBD2. Per the germline V gene, CDR1 is LNHDA and CDR2 is SQIVND (reference sequence). The CDR3 runs to 16 residues. V gave up 8 bases and J gave up 7 bases; unmatched junction bases: 18. CDR3 sequence reads: CASLPKRGWPTHTQYF. CDR3 coding DNA: TGTGCCAGTTTACCGAAGCGGGGTTGGCCCACTCATACGCAGTATTTT.

The CDR3 DNA reads as TGTGCCAGTAGTATGCAGGTGTTTGACTATGGCTACACCTTC. Amino acid sequence: CASSMQVFDYGYTF. V is TRBV19 and J is TRBJ1-2; D remains ambiguous. V was clipped by 3 bases and J by 3 bases, with 11 bases between them. Germline CDR1 is LNHDA and CDR2 is SQIVND (reference sequence). The length of the CDR3 is 14 residues.

The chain links TRBV25-1 to TRBJ2-2, with 14 bases fitting TRBD2. The CDR3 runs 17 residues. J lost 4 bases, V lost 1 base, and 2 bases had no gene match. Germline values: CDR1 MGHDK, CDR2 SYGVNS. CDR3 region: CASSELGLAGVTGELFF. The CDR3 DNA sequence: TGTGCCAGCAGTGAATTGGGACTAGCGGGGGTCACCGGGGAGCTGTTTTTT.

The chain joins TRBV6-2 or TRBV6-3 to TRBJ1-1; D uncertain. Germline assignment: CDR1 MNHEY and CDR2 SVGEGT. Trimming stripped 0 bases from V and 1 base from J, with 9 bases between. This CDR3 region has 15 residues. The CDR3 sequence is CASSYSFGENTEAFF. The CDR3 DNA reads as TGTGCCAGCAGTTACTCGTTCGGGGAGAACACTGAAGCTTTCTTT.

Only one count was recorded for this clone. This chain uses TRBV27 with TRBJ2-4; tentative D call: TRBD1 (6 bases). Germline assignment: CDR1 MNHEY and CDR2 SMNVEV (reference sequence). The V end lost 5 bases, the J end lost 7 bases, and 12 bases lay between the germline ends. The CDR3 consists of 13 residues. The CDR3 nucleotides are TGTGCCAGCAGTAGGAACAGGGACAACATTCAGTACTTC. As protein: CASSRNRDNIQYF.

V is TRBV4-1 and J is TRBJ1-2; no reliable D call. Trimming pared 3 bases from V and 4 bases from J, leaving 15 bases between. In germline, CDR1 is MGHRA, CDR2 YSYEKL. This CDR3 has 15 amino acids. The CDR3 is CASSHPWADLYGYTF. CDR3 DNA: TGCGCCAGCAGCCATCCCTGGGCTGATCTCTATGGCTACACCTTC.

Comment on this clone: One end of the junction fails to match germline, which may point to a read error. This chain joins TRBV6-2 or TRBV6-3 and TRBJ2-7; TRBD2 matches 7 bases. Germline CDR1 MNHEY, CDR2 SVGEGT. This CDR3 contains 14 residues. The CDR3 nucleotides are TGTGCCAGCAGTTCGGCGGGGGTCTCCCACGAGCAGTACTTC. Residues: CASSSAGVSHEQYF.